The source of this T cell receptor beta chain is a study of shared clonotypes between healthy human individuals. Study conclusions and caveats: The study generally estimated greater richness for naive than memory subsets.

Trimming pared 0 bases from V and 1 base from J, leaving 9 bases between. The CDR3 has 16 residues. Looked up from germline, CDR1 is MGHRA and CDR2 is YSYEKL. Using immunoSEQ multiplex PCR, the repertoire was profiled, and TCRdb retains in-frame clones only, with some absent. The data contain 300,000 to 400,000 clones, around 86% of them seen just once; the ten biggest clones take up around 15%. Adults of Caucasian background living in Nashville, Tennessee made up all donors. To note about this clone: Its antigen is as yet unknown.

The chain uses TRBV4-1 and TRBJ2-2; D is undetermined. This clonotype originated in a man between 18 and 29 years old in good health. Input material: memory CD8+ T cells sorted from blood. Indicated subset: CD45RO+ cells pooled with CCR7-negative TemRA cells. The CDR3 sequence is CASSQEVWRNTGELFF. The CDR3 DNA sequence: TGCGCCAGCAGCCAAGAGGTATGGAGGAACACCGGGGAGCTGTTTTTT.